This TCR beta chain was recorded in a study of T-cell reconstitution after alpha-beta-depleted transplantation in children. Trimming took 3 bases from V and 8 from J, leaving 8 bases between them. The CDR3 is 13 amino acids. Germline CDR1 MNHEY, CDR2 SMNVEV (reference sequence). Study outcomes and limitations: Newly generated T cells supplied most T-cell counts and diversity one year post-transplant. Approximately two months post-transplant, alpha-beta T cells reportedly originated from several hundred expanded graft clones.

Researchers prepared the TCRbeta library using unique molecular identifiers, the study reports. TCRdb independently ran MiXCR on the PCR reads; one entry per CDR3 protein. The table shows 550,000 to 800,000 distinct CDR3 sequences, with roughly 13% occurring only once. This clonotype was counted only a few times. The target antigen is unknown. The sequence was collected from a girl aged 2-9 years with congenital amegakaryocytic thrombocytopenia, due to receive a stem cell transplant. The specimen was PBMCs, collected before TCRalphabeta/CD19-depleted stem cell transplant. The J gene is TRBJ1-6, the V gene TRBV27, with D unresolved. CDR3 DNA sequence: TGTGCCAGCAGTTTCTTCCCGGATTCACCCCTCCACTTT. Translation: CASSFFPDSPLHF.